Presented here are 13 T cell receptor beta chains from one specimen sequenced in a study of T cell changes during pregnancy in multiple sclerosis. Using immunoSEQ multiplex PCR, the repertoire was profiled, and TCRdb retains in-frame clones only, with some absent. The table shows roughly 110,000 clones, with roughly 92% occurring only once. The sample in question was peripheral blood, obtained in the third trimester of pregnancy. The receptors were gathered from a female donor in good health, enrolled as a control in a pregnancy study.

V is TRBV27 and J is TRBJ1-1; TRBD1 is a possible D gene (6 bases). V was clipped by 8 bases and J by 8 bases, with 15 bases between them. This CDR3 spans 12 amino acids. CDR1 is MNHEY, CDR2 SMNVEV, per germline (reference sequence). Here the CDR3 DNA reads TGTGCCAGCGCGAGGGGGGGGTCCGAAGCTTTCTTT. Protein product: CASARGGSEAFF.

J is TRBJ2-7 and V is TRBV30; perhaps TRBD1 as D (6 bases). V was shortened by 0 bases and J by 4 bases, with 10 bases between the two germline ends. This CDR3 region has 13 residues. Germline V gene lookup returns CDR1 GTSNPN and CDR2 SVGIG (reference sequence). CDR3 sequence: CAWSVDRSYEQYF. DNA for the CDR3: TGTGCCTGGAGTGTGGACAGATCTTACGAGCAGTACTTC.

The chain recombines TRBV19 with TRBJ2-1; weak D call: TRBD1 (5 bases). Trimming left V 5 bases short and J 4 bases short, with 18 bases between. The CDR3 consists of 16 residues. Germline assignment: CDR1 LNHDA and CDR2 SQIVND (reference sequence). For the CDR3, the DNA is TGTGCCAGTAGTTGGCCAGGGAAACAAGCTTACAATGAGCAGTTCTTC. Residues: CASSWPGKQAYNEQFF. The variable domain in full, completed from reference TRBV19 and TRBJ2-1, reads DGGITQSPKYLFRKEGQNVTLSCEQNLNHDAMYWYRQDPGQGLRLIYYSQIVNDFQKGDIAEGYSVSREKKESFPLTVTSAQKNPTAFYLCASSWPGKQAYNEQFFGPGTRLTVL.

The J gene is TRBJ2-6, the V gene TRBV12-5; the match to TRBD1 covers 8 bases. Trimming took 0 bases from V and 1 from J; bases not matched to a gene: 11. There are 20 residues in the CDR3. CDR1 and CDR2 from the germline V gene are LGHNT and FRNRAP. As DNA, the CDR3 is TGTGCTAGTGGTTTGGTATCCGGACAGGGCCTTTTTTCTGGGGCCAACGTCCTGACTTTC. Translating it yields CASGLVSGQGLFSGANVLTF.

The chain links TRBV2 to TRBJ1-2; D is undetermined. The CDR3 is 13 residues long. V was shortened by 4 bases and J by 7 bases, with 13 bases between the two germline ends. Germline CDR1 is SNHLY and CDR2 is FYNNEI. Here the CDR3 reads CASSGLIPFGYTF. CDR3 nucleotide sequence: TGTGCCAGCAGTGGGCTTATTCCCTTTGGCTACACCTTC.

In DNA, the CDR3 is TGTGCCAGCAGCCGCTGGTCCCGTGGCAGGGTTTACGCGAACACTGAAGCTTTCTTT. It yields the protein CASSRWSRGRVYANTEAFF. The chain joins TRBV7-3 to TRBJ1-1; D possibly corresponds to TRBD1 (5 bases). Germline-derived CDR1 and CDR2 are SGHTA and FQGTGA. The CDR3 loop spans 19 amino acids. The V end was cut by 5 bases, the J end by 1 base, with 26 bases between.

The V and J genes are TRBV18 and TRBJ2-7; possibly TRBD2 for D (7 bases). There are 15 residues in the CDR3. V dropped 6 bases and J dropped 5 bases, with 20 bases sitting between them. Germline CDR1 reads KGHSH; CDR2 reads LQKENI. CDR3 in amino acids: CASSPGGGRVHEQYF. The CDR3 bases are TGTGCCAGCTCCCCGGGGGGCGGAAGGGTCCACGAGCAGTACTTC. Together with reference TRBV18 and TRBJ2-7, the CDR3 gives the full variable domain: NAGVMQNPRHLVRRRGQEARLRCSPMKGHSHVYWYRQLPEEGLKFMVYLQKENIIDESGMPKERFSAEFPKEGPSILRIQQVVRGDSAAYFCASSPGGGRVHEQYFGPGTRLTVT.

The V and J genes are TRBV7-8 and TRBJ2-1; TRBD2 matches 8 bases. The CDR3 runs 15 residues. V lost 6 bases, J lost 4 bases, and 8 bases stayed unmatched. Germline CDR1 and CDR2: SGHVS and FQNEAQ. The CDR3 loop is CASSSSGGTYNEQFF. CDR3 in DNA: TGTGCCAGCAGTTCAAGCGGGGGCACATACAATGAGCAGTTCTTC.

This clone was found once. V usage is TRBV5-5 and J usage is TRBJ1-2, with no clear D. V gave up 0 bases and J gave up 6 bases, with 9 bases separating them. CDR3 length: 13 amino acids. The germline V gene has CDR1 SGHKS and CDR2 YYEKEE (reference sequence). The CDR3 DNA is TGTGCCAGCAGCTTGGACACCAACCATGGCTACACCTTC. It yields the protein CASSLDTNHGYTF.

The chain couples TRBV30 to TRBJ2-7, with 10 bases identical to TRBD2. The J segment lost 7 bases and the V segment lost 2 bases, leaving 5 bases of the junction unmatched. From germline, CDR1 is GTSNPN and CDR2 SVGIG (reference sequence). The CDR3 totals 13 residues. CDR3 sequence reads: CAWSPLAGHEQYF. For the CDR3, the DNA is TGTGCCTGGAGTCCACTAGCGGGGCATGAGCAGTACTTC.

V is TRBV21-1 and J is TRBJ1-5; whether TRBD1, the table's D call, matches the DNA was not checked. TRBV21-1 is a known pseudogene. The CDR3 is 17 residues long. The CDR3 bases are TGTGCCAGCAGCGTTCAGCCGGGACACTATAGCAATCAGCCCCAGCATTTT. Translation gives CASSVQPGHYSNQPQHF.

This clone was observed once. The chain combines TRBV7-2 with TRBJ2-1; D is ambiguous. CDR3 length: 12 residues. V lost 7 bases and J 4 bases, leaving 8 bases between the germline ends. Germline V gene data show CDR1 as SGHTA and CDR2 as FQGNSA. CDR3 region: CASNPVYNEQFF. CDR3 DNA: TGTGCCAGCAACCCGGTTTACAATGAGCAGTTCTTC.

In this sample, this clone turned up once. DNA of the CDR3: TGTGCCAGCAGCTTGTTAGGCGGGGGGAGCTCCTACGAGCAGTACTTC. It encodes CASSLLGGGSSYEQYF. The chain employs TRBV5-5 and TRBJ2-7; TRBD2 aligns across 8 bases. With V trimmed by 1 base and J by 0 bases, 6 bases remained unmatched. Germline V gene sequence: CDR1 SGHKS, CDR2 YYEKEE (reference sequence). The CDR3 covers 16 residues.